Listed here are 24 T cell receptor beta chains from one sample, sequenced in a study of T-cell reconstitution after alpha-beta-depleted transplantation in children. Unique molecular identifiers were incorporated into the prepared TCRbeta library. TCRdb ran MiXCR on the PCR reads and lists one entry per CDR3 protein. The sample records 550,000 to 600,000 distinct CDR3 sequences, roughly 23% being singletons. This specimen was PBMCs, mostly from graft donor cells, taken 360 days after TCRalphabeta/CD19-depleted stem cell transplant. Receptor source: a boy younger than two who had a stem cell transplant for acute myeloid leukemia, so the T cells may come from the graft donor.

This clonotype was recorded a few times. This chain joins TRBV12-3 or TRBV12-4 and TRBJ2-2, with D possibly being TRBD2 (6 bases). The V end lost 6 bases, the J end lost 6 bases, and 17 bases lay between the germline ends. CDR3 length: 15 residues. This chain's CDR3 is CASRPIPSVAGELFF. CDR3 in DNA: TGTGCCAGCAGGCCTATTCCTAGCGTGGCCGGGGAGCTGTTTTTT.

At least ten counts were recorded for this clonotype. The V and J genes are TRBV6-5 and TRBJ2-3; D not certain. The CDR3 sequence is 15 residues long. Trimming cost V 2 bases and J 0 bases, with 9 bases left between them. Germline V lookup: CDR1 MNHEY, CDR2 SVGAGI. The CDR3 sequence: CASSYDGASTDTQYF. For the CDR3, the DNA is TGTGCCAGCAGTTACGACGGCGCTAGCACAGATACGCAGTATTTT.

This clonotype was observed many times. The chain uses TRBV4-3 and TRBJ1-1, with 8 bases fitting TRBD1. V shed 5 bases and J 3 bases; nucleotides not matched to a gene: 5. The CDR3 consists of 14 residues. Germline values: CDR1 LGHNA, CDR2 YSLEER. The CDR3 coding sequence is TGCGCCAGCAGCGCGGGACAGGCGGACACTGAAGCTTTCTTT. Protein product: CASSAGQADTEAFF.

This chain connects TRBV15 to TRBJ2-5; D remains ambiguous. The CDR3 totals 12 residues. The germline gives CDR1 LNHNV, CDR2 YYDKDF (reference sequence). Trimming cost V 5 bases and J 5 bases, with 9 bases left between them. The CDR3 here is CATSSSVETQYF. CDR3 nucleotide sequence: TGTGCCACCAGCTCATCCGTGGAGACCCAGTACTTC.

This sequence joins TRBV11-2 and TRBJ2-7; D not certain. The CDR3 covers 16 residues. V lost 0 bases and J 4 bases, leaving 16 bases between the germline ends. CDR1 and CDR2 (germline): SGHAT, FQNNGV. The CDR3 nucleotides read TGTGCCAGCAGCTTAGAGCCCGGGCTTCATACTTACGAGCAGTACGTC. Protein sequence: CASSLEPGLHTYEQYV.

This sequence joins TRBV28 and TRBJ1-6, with D maybe TRBD1 (6 bases). Germline values: CDR1 MDHEN, CDR2 SYDVKM. Deletions cut 8 bases from V and 4 bases from J, with 12 bases between. The CDR3 runs to 14 residues. The CDR3 nucleotides read TGTGCCAGCCTGAACAGGGTATATAATTCACCCCTCCACTTT. It is translated as CASLNRVYNSPLHF.

This clonotype was counted ten times or more. The chain couples TRBV18 to TRBJ1-2; D gene uncertain. From germline, CDR1 is KGHSH and CDR2 LQKENI. V shed 2 bases and J shed 0 bases, with 7 bases lying between them. This CDR3 comprises 14 residues. The DNA of the CDR3 is TGTGCCAGCTCACCAGTGGTGACTAACTATGGCTACACCTTC. Its protein product is CASSPVVTNYGYTF.

The chain recombines TRBV6-2 or TRBV6-3 with TRBJ2-3; 9 bases match TRBD2. The V and J ends lost 1 base and 2 bases, in that order; junction bases with no gene match: 7. Germline CDR1 and CDR2: MNHEY and SVGEGT. This CDR3 has 17 residues. CDR3 in DNA: TGTGCCAGCAGTTACTTGTCTAGCGGGGTGTACACAGATACGCAGTATTTT. Translating it yields CASSYLSSGVYTDTQYF.

This clonotype occurred many times. The chain couples TRBV6-5 to TRBJ2-1; the D gene is possibly TRBD2 (5 bases). The CDR3 runs to 12 residues. Trimming removed 8 bases at V and 7 bases at J, with 12 bases between. Germline CDR1 and CDR2: MNHEY and SVGAGI. This CDR3 is CASLSSGNEQFF. The CDR3 region has the DNA TGTGCCAGCTTATCCAGCGGAAATGAGCAGTTCTTC.

This chain uses TRBV7-9 with TRBJ2-7, with D unclear. In germline, CDR1 is SEHNR, CDR2 FQNEAQ (reference sequence). The germline V and J ends were trimmed by 1 base and 13 bases, with 14 bases remaining between them. The CDR3 is 12 residues long. The CDR3 DNA follows: TGTGCCAGCAGCTTAGGGCCGGGCACACCTTACGTC. It specifies CASSLGPGTPYV.

This clonotype was counted only a few times. The chain recombines TRBV7-2 with TRBJ2-3; 7 nucleotides match TRBD2. Germline CDR1 reads SGHTA; CDR2 reads FQGNSA. The length of the CDR3 is 17 residues. Trimming at V came to 1 base and at J to 0 bases, leaving 7 bases not matched to a gene. CDR3 region: CASSLVFLAVSTDTQYF. DNA for the CDR3: TGTGCCAGCAGCTTAGTTTTCCTAGCGGTTAGCACAGATACGCAGTATTTT. Filled out from reference TRBV7-2 and TRBJ2-3, the complete variable domain reads GAGVSQSPSNKVTEKGKDVELRCDPISGHTALYWYRQSLGQGLEFLIYFQGNSAPDKSGLPSDRFSAERTGGSVSTLTIQRTQQEDSAVYLCASSLVFLAVSTDTQYFGPGTRLTVL.

This clonotype was counted ten times or more. The CDR3 reads CASSVSLGPNEQFF. The DNA for the CDR3 is TGTGCCAGCAGCGTATCGCTGGGGCCGAATGAGCAGTTCTTC. This chain uses TRBV7-3 with TRBJ2-1, with a weak D call TRBD1 (5 bases). CDR3 length equals 14 residues. Germline loops: CDR1 SGHTA, CDR2 FQGTGA. Trimming took off 5 bases at V and 7 bases at J, with 15 bases between the two ends.

This clonotype occurred many times. This rearrangement joins TRBV29-1 to TRBJ2-1, with a possible D match to TRBD2 (6 bases). Germline CDR1 is SQVTM and CDR2 is ANQGSEA. The germline V and J ends were trimmed by 6 bases and 7 bases, with 10 bases remaining between them. CDR3 size: 11 residues. CDR3 loop: CSVARGNEQFF. The CDR3 coding sequence is TGCAGCGTGGCCCGGGGGAATGAGCAGTTCTTC.

The rearrangement joins TRBV10-3 to TRBJ2-6; no definite D call. Trimming removed 0 bases at V and 0 bases at J, with 9 bases between. Looked up from germline, CDR1 is ENHRY and CDR2 is SYGVKD. This CDR3 comprises 17 residues. CDR3 nucleotides: TGTGCCATCAGTGAGTCGGTAAGAGCCTCTGGGGCCAACGTCCTGACTTTC. Its translation is CAISESVRASGANVLTF.

The chain combines TRBV10-1 with TRBJ1-1, with D unclear. Germline values: CDR1 WNHNN, CDR2 SYGVQD (reference sequence). V dropped 2 bases and J dropped 3 bases, with 10 bases sitting between them. This CDR3 has 14 residues. This chain's CDR3 is CASSESDPYTEAFF. The CDR3 bases are TGCGCCAGCAGTGAGAGTGACCCCTACACTGAAGCTTTCTTT.

This clonotype has more than one count but fewer than ten. The CDR3, as DNA: TGTGCCATCAGTGCCGAGACGATGAACACTGAAGCTTTCTTT. This translates into CAISAETMNTEAFF. The chain joins TRBV10-3 to TRBJ1-1, with no clear D. CDR3 length: 14 amino acids. Trimming shortened V by 4 bases and J by 0 bases, and 9 bases separated the two germline ends. Germline CDR1 reads ENHRY; CDR2 reads SYGVKD.

V usage is TRBV20-1 and J usage is TRBJ2-3; tentative D call: TRBD1 (6 bases). Per the germline V gene, CDR1 is DFQATT and CDR2 is SNEGSKA (reference sequence). The CDR3 is 13 residues long. The CDR3 loop is CTARGRGTDTQYF. In DNA form, the CDR3 reads TGCACCGCGAGGGGCAGGGGAACAGATACGCAGTATTTT.

This clonotype has a count of ten or more. The rearrangement uses TRBV29-1 and TRBJ2-7, with 8 nucleotides matching TRBD1. Trimming removed 5 bases from V and 3 bases from J; junction bases left unmatched: 9. The CDR3 spans 14 residues. Germline CDR1 and CDR2: SQVTM and ANQGSEA. The CDR3 spells CSVKKGTGYYEQYF. CDR3 in DNA: TGCAGCGTTAAGAAGGGGACAGGATACTACGAGCAGTACTTC.

The table lists this clonotype with many counts. The CDR3 sequence: CATSDFSRSGANVLTF. The CDR3 region has the DNA TGTGCCACCAGTGATTTTTCTCGCTCTGGGGCCAACGTCCTGACTTTC. The chain joins TRBV24-1 to TRBJ2-6; no clear D. This CDR3 contains 16 residues. Trimming left V 1 base short and J 0 bases short, with 6 bases between. Germline V gene lookup returns CDR1 KGHDR and CDR2 SFDVKD.

This clonotype was observed many times. The chain combines TRBV7-8 with TRBJ2-4; D tentatively reads TRBD1 or TRBD2 (5 bases each). Trimming shortened V by 0 bases and J by 8 bases, and 14 bases separated the two germline ends. Germline V CDR1 and CDR2: SGHVS, FQNEAQ. This CDR3 has 15 amino acids. The CDR3 bases are TGTGCCAGCAGCTTAGCGCTCAGGGTCGGGGACATTCAGTACTTC. It codes for CASSLALRVGDIQYF.

In this sample, this clonotype turned up once. The V and J genes are TRBV7-2 and TRBJ1-1; the D gene is possibly TRBD1 (5 bases). With 5 bases removed from V and 5 bases from J, the gap between germline ends came to 15 bases. There are 14 residues in the CDR3. Germline CDR1 SGHTA, CDR2 FQGNSA. The DNA for the CDR3 is TGTGCCAGCAGCCCCCGGGGGGGACGAACTGAAGCTTTCTTT. Translated, it gives CASSPRGGRTEAFF.

This clonotype was counted only a few times. This chain connects TRBV27 to TRBJ2-7, with D maybe TRBD2 (6 bases). The CDR3 sequence is 14 residues long. From germline, CDR1 is MNHEY and CDR2 SMNVEV (reference sequence). The V end was cut by 6 bases, the J end by 5 bases, with 17 bases between. The CDR3 bases are TGTGCCAGCAGCTATGGGGGGTACGGGGACGAGCAGTACTTC. Its translation: CASSYGGYGDEQYF.

This clonotype was picked up many times. The gene calls are TRBV12-3 or TRBV12-4 and TRBJ1-2, with a tentative D call TRBD1 (5 bases). The V end was cut by 6 bases, the J end by 4 bases, with 12 bases between. CDR3 size: 13 residues. The CDR3: CASSPGTVYGYTF. CDR3 DNA: TGTGCCAGCAGCCCCGGGACTGTCTATGGCTACACCTTC.

The chain couples TRBV24-1 to TRBJ2-5, with 8 bases matching TRBD1. The CDR3 extends over 15 amino acids. The ends lost 4 bases at V and 5 bases at J; junction bases unmatched: 8. CDR1 is KGHDR and CDR2 is SFDVKD in the germline V gene. CDR3 protein: CATSDPGTGHETQYF. The CDR3 bases are TGTGCCACCAGTGACCCCGGGACAGGCCACGAGACCCAGTACTTC.